This T cell receptor beta chain was profiled in a study of T cell responses to AZD1222 COVID-19 vaccine. Whole-study results and caveats: Reports indicate that nearly half of spike-specific TCRs are directed at unmutated variant regions. No repertoire was sampled before or during the peak T cell response, only after it.

V dropped 0 bases and J dropped 0 bases, with 8 bases sitting between them. From germline, CDR1 is LGHNA and CDR2 YNFKEQ. The CDR3 runs 15 residues. Worth noting for this clone: Its specificity is not known.

Assay: immunoSEQ multiplex PCR; the TCRdb copy retains only in-frame clones and omits some. The sample lists over 150,000 clones, approximately 90% occurring once. The clonotype comes from an adult in good health. This rearrangement joins TRBV4-2 to TRBJ2-5; D is uncertain. The sequences come from peripheral blood, collected on day 0 of AZD1222 vaccination. DNA of the CDR3: TGTGCCAGCAGCCAAGATCCCCGCAACCAAGAGACCCAGTACTTC. Amino acids: CASSQDPRNQETQYF.